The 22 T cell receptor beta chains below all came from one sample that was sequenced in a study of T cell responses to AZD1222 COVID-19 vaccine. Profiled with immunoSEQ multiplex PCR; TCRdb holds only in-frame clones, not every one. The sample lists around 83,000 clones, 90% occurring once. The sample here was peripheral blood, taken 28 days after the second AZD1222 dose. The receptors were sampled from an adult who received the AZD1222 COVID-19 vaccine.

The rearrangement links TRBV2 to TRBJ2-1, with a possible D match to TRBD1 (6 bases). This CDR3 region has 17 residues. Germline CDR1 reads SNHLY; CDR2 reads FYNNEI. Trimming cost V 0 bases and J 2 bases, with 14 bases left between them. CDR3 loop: CASSEALTGSAYNEQFF. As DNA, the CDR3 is TGTGCCAGCAGTGAAGCCCTTACAGGGTCAGCCTACAATGAGCAGTTCTTC.

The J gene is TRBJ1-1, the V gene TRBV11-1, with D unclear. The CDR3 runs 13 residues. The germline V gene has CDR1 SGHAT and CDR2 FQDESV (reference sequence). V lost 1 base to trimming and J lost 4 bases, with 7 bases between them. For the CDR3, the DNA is TGTGCCAGCAGCTTAGATAGGGTCACTGAAGCTTTCTTT. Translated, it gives CASSLDRVTEAFF.

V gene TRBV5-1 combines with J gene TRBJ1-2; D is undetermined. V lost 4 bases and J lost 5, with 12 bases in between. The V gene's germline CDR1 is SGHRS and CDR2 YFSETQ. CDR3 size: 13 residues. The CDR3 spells CASSPTAVYGYTF. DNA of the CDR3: TGCGCCAGCAGCCCTACCGCCGTATATGGCTACACCTTC.

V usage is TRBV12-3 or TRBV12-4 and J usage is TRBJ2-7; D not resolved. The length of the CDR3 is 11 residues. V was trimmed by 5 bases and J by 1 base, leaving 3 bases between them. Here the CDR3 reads CASSPSYEQYF. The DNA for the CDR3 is TGTGCCAGCAGTCCGTCCTACGAGCAGTACTTC.

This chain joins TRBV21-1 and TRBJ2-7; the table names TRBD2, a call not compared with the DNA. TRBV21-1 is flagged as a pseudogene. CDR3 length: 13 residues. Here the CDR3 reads CASNPETVYEQYF. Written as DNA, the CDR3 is TGTGCCAGCAACCCAGAGACTGTCTACGAGCAGTACTTC.

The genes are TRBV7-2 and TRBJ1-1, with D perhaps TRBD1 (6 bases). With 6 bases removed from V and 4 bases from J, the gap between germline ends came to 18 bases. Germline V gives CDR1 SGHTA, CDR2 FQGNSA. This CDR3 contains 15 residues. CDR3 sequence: CASSPEGGAGTEAFF. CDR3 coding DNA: TGTGCCAGCAGTCCAGAGGGGGGGGCAGGCACTGAAGCTTTCTTT.

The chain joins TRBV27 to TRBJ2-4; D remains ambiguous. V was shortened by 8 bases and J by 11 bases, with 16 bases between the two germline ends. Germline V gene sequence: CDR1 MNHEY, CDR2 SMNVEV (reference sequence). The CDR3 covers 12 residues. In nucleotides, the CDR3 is TGTGCCAGCGGAAGGGAACTGGGTGTTCAGTACTTC. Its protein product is CASGRELGVQYF.

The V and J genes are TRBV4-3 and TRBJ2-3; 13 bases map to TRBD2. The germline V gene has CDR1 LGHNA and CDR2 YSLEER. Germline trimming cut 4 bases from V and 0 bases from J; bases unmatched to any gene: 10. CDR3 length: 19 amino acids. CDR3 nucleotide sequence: TGCGCCAGCAGCCTCTTCACCGGGACTAGCGGGGCCAGCACAGATACGCAGTATTTT. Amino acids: CASSLFTGTSGASTDTQYF.

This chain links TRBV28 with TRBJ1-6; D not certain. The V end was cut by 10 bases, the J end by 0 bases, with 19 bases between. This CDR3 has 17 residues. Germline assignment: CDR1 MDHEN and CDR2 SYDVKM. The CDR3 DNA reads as TGTGCCATCGAGTCTCCCCCGGCAAGCTCCTATAATTCACCCCTCCACTTT. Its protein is CAIESPPASSYNSPLHF.

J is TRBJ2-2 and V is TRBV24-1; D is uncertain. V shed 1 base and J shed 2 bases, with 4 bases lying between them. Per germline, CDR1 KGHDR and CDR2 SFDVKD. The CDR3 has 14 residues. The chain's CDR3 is CATSDFPNTGELFF. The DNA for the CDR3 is TGTGCCACCAGTGATTTCCCAAACACCGGGGAGCTGTTTTTT.

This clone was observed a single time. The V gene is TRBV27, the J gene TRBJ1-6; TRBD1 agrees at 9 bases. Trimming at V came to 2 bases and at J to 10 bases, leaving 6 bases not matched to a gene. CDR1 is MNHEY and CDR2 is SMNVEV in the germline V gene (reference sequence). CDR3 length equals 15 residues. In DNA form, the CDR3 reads TGTGCCAGCAGTTTAGAACCGACAGGGGGATCACCCCTCCACTTT. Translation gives CASSLEPTGGSPLHF.

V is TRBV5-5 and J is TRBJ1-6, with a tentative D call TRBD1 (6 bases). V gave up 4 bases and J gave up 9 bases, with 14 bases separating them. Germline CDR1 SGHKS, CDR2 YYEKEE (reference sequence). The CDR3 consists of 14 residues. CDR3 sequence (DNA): TGTGCCAGCAGCCCTAGGGGGGAGGGTTCACCCCTCCACTTT. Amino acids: CASSPRGEGSPLHF.

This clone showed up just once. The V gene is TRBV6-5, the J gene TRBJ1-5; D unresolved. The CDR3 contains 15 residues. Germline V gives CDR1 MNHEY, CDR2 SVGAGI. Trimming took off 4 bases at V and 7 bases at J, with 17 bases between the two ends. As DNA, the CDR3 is TGTGCCAGCAGTTCCCTGGGCAGTGGAGGCCAGCCCCAGCATTTT. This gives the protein CASSSLGSGGQPQHF.

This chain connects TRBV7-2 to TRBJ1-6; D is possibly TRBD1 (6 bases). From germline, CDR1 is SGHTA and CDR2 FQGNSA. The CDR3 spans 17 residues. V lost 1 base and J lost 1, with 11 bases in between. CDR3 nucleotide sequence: TGTGCCAGCAGCTTAGTGGGGGGCGCGTCCTATAATTCACCCCTCCACTTT. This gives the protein CASSLVGGASYNSPLHF.

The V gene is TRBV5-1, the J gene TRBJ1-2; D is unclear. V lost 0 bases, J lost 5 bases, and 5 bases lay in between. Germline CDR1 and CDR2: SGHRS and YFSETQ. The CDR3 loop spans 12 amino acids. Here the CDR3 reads CASSLDDYGYTF. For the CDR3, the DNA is TGCGCCAGCAGCTTGGACGATTATGGCTACACCTTC.

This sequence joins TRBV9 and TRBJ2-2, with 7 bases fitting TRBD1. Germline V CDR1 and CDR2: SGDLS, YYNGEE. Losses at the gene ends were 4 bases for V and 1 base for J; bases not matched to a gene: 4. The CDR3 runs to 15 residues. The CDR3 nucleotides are TGTGCCAGCAGCCCCCGGACAGGGAACACCGGGGAGCTGTTTTTT. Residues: CASSPRTGNTGELFF.

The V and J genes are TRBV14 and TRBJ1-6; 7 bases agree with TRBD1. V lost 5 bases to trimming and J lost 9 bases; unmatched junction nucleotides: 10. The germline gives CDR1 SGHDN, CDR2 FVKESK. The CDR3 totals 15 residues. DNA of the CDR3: TGTGCCAGCAGCTTCGGGACAGCCGGTATTTCACCCCTCCACTTT. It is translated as CASSFGTAGISPLHF.

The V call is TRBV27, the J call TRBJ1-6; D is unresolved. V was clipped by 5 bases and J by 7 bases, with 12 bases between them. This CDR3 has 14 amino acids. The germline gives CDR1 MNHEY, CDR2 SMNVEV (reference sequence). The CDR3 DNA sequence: TGTGCCAGCAGTCATTGGGCTGAAAATTCACCCCTCCACTTT. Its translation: CASSHWAENSPLHF.

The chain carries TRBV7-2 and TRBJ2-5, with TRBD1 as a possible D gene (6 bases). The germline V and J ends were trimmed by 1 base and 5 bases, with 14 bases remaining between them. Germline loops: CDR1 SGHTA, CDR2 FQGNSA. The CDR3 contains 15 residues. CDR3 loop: CASSLEVQGWETQYF. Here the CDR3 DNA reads TGTGCCAGCAGCTTAGAAGTGCAGGGGTGGGAGACCCAGTACTTC.

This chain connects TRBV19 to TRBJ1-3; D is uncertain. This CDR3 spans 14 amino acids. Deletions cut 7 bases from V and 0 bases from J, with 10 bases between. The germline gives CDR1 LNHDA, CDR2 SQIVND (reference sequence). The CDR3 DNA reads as TGTGCCAGTAAGGAACGGCGCTCTGGAAACACCATATATTTT. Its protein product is CASKERRSGNTIYF.

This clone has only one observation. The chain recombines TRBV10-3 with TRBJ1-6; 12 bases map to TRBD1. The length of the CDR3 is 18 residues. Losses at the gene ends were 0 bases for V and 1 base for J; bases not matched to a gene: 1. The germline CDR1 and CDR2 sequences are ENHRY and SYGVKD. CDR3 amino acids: CAISESGQGASYNSPLHF. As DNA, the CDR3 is TGTGCCATCAGTGAGTCGGGACAGGGGGCGTCCTATAATTCACCCCTCCACTTT.

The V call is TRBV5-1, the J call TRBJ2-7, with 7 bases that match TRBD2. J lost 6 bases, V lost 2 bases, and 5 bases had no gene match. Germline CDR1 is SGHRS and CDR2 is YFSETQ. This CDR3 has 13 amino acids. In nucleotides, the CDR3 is TGCGCCAGCAGCTTAGCGGGGCGGAGCGAGCAGTACTTC. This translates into CASSLAGRSEQYF.